The clone carrying this TCR beta chain was counted a few times. Antigen: not known. This CDR3 spans 13 amino acids. V lost 3 bases and J lost 5; bases outside the gene matches: 0. Germline loops: CDR1 MRHNA, CDR2 SNTAGT. The source of the sample is a study of T cells in localized non-small cell lung cancer. Notes on the study in general: Uninvolved nearby lung showed the greatest T cell clonality, exceeding that found in tumor.

Profiling relied on immunoSEQ multiplex PCR, and the TCRdb table lists in-frame clones only, not all of them. This table holds around 5,000 clones, 35% to 45% found once. The chain joins TRBV6-4 to TRBJ1-5; 8 nucleotides agree with TRBD1. Sample: lung tumor tissue, taken before any cancer treatment. This receptor was obtained from a male donor at least 60 years old with stage I squamous cell lung carcinoma. The CDR3 DNA reads TGTGCCAGCAGTGAACAGGGGGATCAGCCCCAGCATTTT. Its translation is CASSEQGDQPQHF.